These 22 T cell receptor beta chains were all obtained from the same sample, sequenced in a study of T-cell reconstitution after alpha-beta-depleted transplantation in children. Broader study findings: It was reported that alpha-beta T cells came from several hundred expanded graft clones (about two months after transplant).

Their cognate antigens are unknown. Preparation of the TCRbeta library was carried out with unique molecular identifiers. TCRdb independently ran MiXCR on the PCR reads; one entry per CDR3 protein. The sample yields tens of thousands of distinct CDR3 sequences, around 7% seen once. The material sequenced was peripheral blood, taken 60 days after TCRalphabeta/CD19-depleted stem cell transplant. The receptor set was obtained from a child less than two years old who had a stem cell transplant for acute myeloid leukemia, so the T cells may come from the graft donor.

This clonotype has ten or more counts. The chain employs TRBV9 and TRBJ1-1; D is ambiguous. The germline V gene encodes CDR1 SGDLS and CDR2 YYNGEE. This CDR3 spans 17 amino acids. Between the trimmed V and J ends, which lost 7 bases and 0 bases, there was a span of 22 bases. The CDR3 here is CASGRSRSKLMNTEAFF. For the CDR3, the DNA is TGTGCCAGCGGACGAAGTAGGTCCAAGTTGATGAACACTGAAGCTTTCTTT.

This clonotype came up many times. The rearrangement joins TRBV7-9 to TRBJ1-6, with D possibly being TRBD1 (5 bases). Germline values: CDR1 SEHNR, CDR2 FQNEAQ (reference sequence). With 7 bases removed from V and 10 bases from J, the gap between germline ends came to 11 bases. CDR3 length equals 12 residues. Here the CDR3 DNA reads TGTGCCAGCACCCAGGGTGTGTCACCCCTCCACTTT. As protein: CASTQGVSPLHF.

Ten or more counts support this clonotype. The V gene is TRBV20-1, the J gene TRBJ2-1, with 9 bases lining up with TRBD2. This CDR3 has 12 residues. The V gene's germline CDR1 is DFQATT and CDR2 SNEGSKA (reference sequence). The V segment lost 5 bases and the J segment 4 bases; nucleotides outside the gene matches: 0. The CDR3 DNA follows: TGCAGTGCTGGACTAGCGTACAATGAGCAGTTCTTC. Translating gives CSAGLAYNEQFF.

This chain joins TRBV4-3 and TRBJ1-1, with D perhaps TRBD1 (5 bases). The V gene's germline CDR1 is LGHNA and CDR2 YSLEER. This CDR3 is built from 14 residues. Trimming shortened V by 2 bases and J by 1 base, and 8 bases separated the two germline ends. The CDR3 loop is CASSQWGENTEAFF. The CDR3 DNA follows: TGCGCCAGCAGCCAATGGGGGGAGAACACTGAAGCTTTCTTT.

This clonotype occurred many times. V usage is TRBV7-9 and J usage is TRBJ2-1; 10 nucleotides agree with TRBD2. Trimming at V came to 4 bases and at J to 5 bases, leaving 8 bases not matched to a gene. Germline CDR1 SEHNR, CDR2 FQNEAQ (reference sequence). This CDR3 region has 16 residues. The CDR3 DNA reads as TGTGCCAGCAGCTCCCCTAGCGGGAGAAATAACAATGAGCAGTTCTTC. The encoded protein is CASSSPSGRNNNEQFF.

This clonotype was observed at least ten times. This rearrangement joins TRBV29-1 to TRBJ2-1, with a possible D match to TRBD1 (6 bases). The V gene lost 6 bases and the J gene lost 8 bases, with 20 bases spanning the gap. The length of the CDR3 is 14 residues. The germline gives CDR1 SQVTM, CDR2 ANQGSEA. The CDR3 sequence: CSVAFRGSGDEQFF. The DNA of the CDR3 is TGCAGCGTGGCGTTCAGGGGCTCTGGGGATGAGCAGTTCTTC.

This clonotype showed up many times. The chain links TRBV29-1 to TRBJ2-3; unclear D gene. V lost 6 bases and J 2 bases, leaving 3 bases between the germline ends. Germline assignment: CDR1 SQVTM and CDR2 ANQGSEA. The CDR3 extends over 10 amino acids. The DNA of the CDR3 is TGCAGCGTGCTCACAGATACGCAGTATTTT. Translated, it gives CSVLTDTQYF.

This clonotype was counted at least ten times. The chain has TRBV6-5 and TRBJ2-3, with TRBD2 matching over 12 bases. Germline V gene sequence: CDR1 MNHEY, CDR2 SVGAGI. The V and J ends lost 6 bases and 2 bases, in that order; junction bases with no gene match: 6. The CDR3 consists of 16 residues. In nucleotides, the CDR3 is TGTGCCAGCAGAGGACTAGCGGGATCGGTCACAGATACGCAGTATTTT. Encoded protein: CASRGLAGSVTDTQYF.

This clonotype was counted ten times or more. This chain joins TRBV20-1 and TRBJ1-5; 8 bases map to TRBD1. The V and J ends lost 5 bases and 2 bases, in that order; junction bases with no gene match: 5. Per germline, CDR1 DFQATT and CDR2 SNEGSKA (reference sequence). The CDR3 is 14 residues long. The CDR3 here is CSAPGQGGNQPQHF. The CDR3, as DNA: TGCAGTGCTCCCGGACAGGGCGGCAATCAGCCCCAGCATTTT.

This clonotype has at least ten counts. The V call is TRBV7-9, the J call TRBJ2-7; the match to TRBD2 covers 8 bases. V trimming: 4 bases; J trimming: 3 bases; junction bases outside the gene matches: 8. This CDR3 is built from 15 residues. The germline V gene encodes CDR1 SEHNR and CDR2 FQNEAQ (reference sequence). The CDR3 here is CASSSAGTRGYEQYF. In DNA form, the CDR3 reads TGTGCCAGCAGCTCCGCCGGGACTAGGGGCTACGAGCAGTACTTC.

This clonotype was seen many times. The chain employs TRBV6-5 and TRBJ1-5, with 11 bases identical to TRBD1. The CDR3 totals 15 residues. Unmatched junction bases numbered 1, after V lost 2 bases and J lost 4 bases. CDR1 and CDR2 from the germline V gene are MNHEY and SVGAGI. CDR3 DNA: TGTGCCAGCAGTTACGGGACAGGGGGGAATCAGCCCCAGCATTTT. This encodes CASSYGTGGNQPQHF.

In its sample, this clonotype was seen many times. J is TRBJ1-2 and V is TRBV28; D is undetermined. The germline V and J ends were trimmed by 6 bases and 4 bases, with 18 bases remaining between them. Germline values: CDR1 MDHEN, CDR2 SYDVKM. This CDR3 has 15 residues. CDR3 coding DNA: TGTGCCAGCAGCCTTACGATAATAAGACCCTATGGCTACACCTTC. It encodes CASSLTIIRPYGYTF.

This clonotype showed up many times. The V gene is TRBV29-1, the J gene TRBJ2-3; the D is unclear. The CDR3 sequence is 10 residues long. The V end was cut by 6 bases, the J end by 5 bases, with 6 bases between. The germline gives CDR1 SQVTM, CDR2 ANQGSEA. Here the CDR3 reads CSVPKDTQYF. CDR3 bases: TGCAGCGTCCCTAAAGATACGCAGTATTTT.

This clonotype occurred many times. This sequence joins TRBV29-1 and TRBJ2-7; 8 nucleotides align to TRBD1. J lost 5 bases, V lost 4 bases, and 7 bases had no gene match. The CDR3 is 13 residues long. CDR1 and CDR2 from the germline V gene are SQVTM and ANQGSEA. CDR3 region: CSVVRTGSHEQYF. The CDR3 DNA is TGCAGCGTTGTTAGGACAGGGTCCCACGAGCAGTACTTC.

Many counts were recorded for this clonotype. This chain links TRBV5-6 with TRBJ2-5; 12 bases agree with TRBD2. The CDR3 sequence is 17 residues long. Germline-derived CDR1 and CDR2 are SGHDT and YYEEEE. The junction had 12 bases not matched to a gene; V was cut back by 4 bases and J by 5 bases. CDR3 DNA sequence: TGTGCCAGCAGCCTGGCTAGCGGGGGGGCGTTCTGGGAGACCCAGTACTTC. Protein product: CASSLASGGAFWETQYF. Supplemented by reference TRBV5-6 and TRBJ2-5, the full variable domain reads DAGVTQSPTHLIKTRGQQVTLRCSPKSGHDTVSWYQQALGQGPQFIFQYYEEEERQRGNFPDRFSGHQFPNYSSELNVNALLLGDSALYLCASSLASGGAFWETQYFGPGTRLLVL.

This clonotype was found many times. The chain uses TRBV5-4 and TRBJ2-5; 7 nucleotides line up with TRBD2. Germline CDR1 and CDR2: SGHNT and YYREEE (reference sequence). The CDR3 runs to 14 residues. The J segment lost 5 bases and the V segment lost 4 bases, leaving 8 bases of the junction unmatched. The CDR3 bases are TGTGCCAGCAGCCCGGGACTAAGTCCCGAGACCCAGTACTTC. Protein: CASSPGLSPETQYF.

CDR3 loop: CASSLHSDTQYF. CDR3 bases: TGTGCCAGCAGCCTCCACTCGGATACGCAGTATTTT. The chain combines TRBV3-1 with TRBJ2-3; no reliable D call. The germline gives CDR1 LGHDT, CDR2 YNNKEL (reference sequence). This CDR3 comprises 12 residues. V was trimmed by 4 bases and J by 6 bases, leaving 8 bases between them.

This clonotype occurred many times. The chain employs TRBV7-9 and TRBJ2-7, with D possibly being TRBD1 or TRBD2 (5 bases each). V was pared by 5 bases and J by 3 bases, with 17 bases between. CDR1 SEHNR and CDR2 FQNEAQ come from the germline V gene (reference sequence). CDR3 length: 15 amino acids. The CDR3 nucleotides read TGTGCCAGCAGCCCCAGGGCCACTGGGGGCTACGAGCAGTACTTC. Translated: CASSPRATGGYEQYF.

This clonotype has a count of ten or more. This rearrangement joins TRBV9 to TRBJ2-3; TRBD2 aligns across 8 bases. The ends lost 0 bases at V and 3 bases at J; junction bases unmatched: 6. The germline gives CDR1 SGDLS, CDR2 YYNGEE. The CDR3 has 16 amino acids. CDR3 DNA sequence: TGTGCCAGCAGCGTAGGCCGGGGGGGGAGGACAGATACGCAGTATTTT. Its protein is CASSVGRGGRTDTQYF. Full variable domain (outside the CDR3, taken from reference TRBV9 and TRBJ2-3): DSGVTQTPKHLITATGQRVTLRCSPRSGDLSVYWYQQSLDQGLQFLIQYYNGEERAKGNILERFSAQQFPDLHSELNLSSLELGDSALYFCASSVGRGGRTDTQYFGPGTRLTVL.

This clonotype was seen many times. This chain links TRBV24-1 with TRBJ2-7; D assignment may be TRBD1 or TRBD2 (5 bases each). V dropped 5 bases and J dropped 2 bases, with 18 bases sitting between them. Germline loops: CDR1 KGHDR, CDR2 SFDVKD. CDR3 length equals 16 residues. The CDR3 bases are TGTGCCACCAGTGGGATGAGGAAAAGGGACCCCTACGAGCAGTACTTC. Translated, it gives CATSGMRKRDPYEQYF.

This clonotype came up many times. The chain joins TRBV20-1 to TRBJ2-2, with D possibly TRBD1 on 6 matching bases. CDR3 length: 12 amino acids. Trimming removed 7 bases at V and 4 bases at J, with 10 bases between. Germline V gene data show CDR1 as DFQATT and CDR2 as SNEGSKA (reference sequence). This CDR3 is CSVLGGTGELFF. CDR3 DNA: TGCAGTGTACTAGGGGGCACCGGGGAGCTGTTTTTT.

This clonotype was found many times. This sequence joins TRBV18 and TRBJ1-3; D unresolved. Germline V gives CDR1 KGHSH, CDR2 LQKENI. The CDR3 totals 15 residues. V was clipped by 0 bases and J by 0 bases, with 6 bases between them. CDR3: CASSPPAGSGNTIYF. DNA for the CDR3: TGTGCCAGCTCACCACCGGCAGGCTCTGGAAACACCATATATTTT.